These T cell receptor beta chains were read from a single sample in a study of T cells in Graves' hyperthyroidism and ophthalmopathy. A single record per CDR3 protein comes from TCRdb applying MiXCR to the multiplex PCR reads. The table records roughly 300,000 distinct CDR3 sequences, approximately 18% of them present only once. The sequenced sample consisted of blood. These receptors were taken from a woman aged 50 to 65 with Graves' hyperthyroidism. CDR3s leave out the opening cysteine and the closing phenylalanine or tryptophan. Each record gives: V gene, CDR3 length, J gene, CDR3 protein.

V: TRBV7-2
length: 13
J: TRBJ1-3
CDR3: ASSPRGGWGNTIY

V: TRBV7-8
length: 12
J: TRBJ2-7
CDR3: ASTHWTGRYEQY

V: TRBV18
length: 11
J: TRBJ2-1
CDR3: ASSRENSNEQF

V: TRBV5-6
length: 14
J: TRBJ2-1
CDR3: ASSPRTGGAYNEQF

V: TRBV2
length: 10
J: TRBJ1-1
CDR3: ASSAGLPEAF

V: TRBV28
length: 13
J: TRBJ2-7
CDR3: ASTNPAGGVYEQY

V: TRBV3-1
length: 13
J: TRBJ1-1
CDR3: ASSQSGAMYTEAF

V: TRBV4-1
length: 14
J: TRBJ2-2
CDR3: ASRKVGGRITGELF

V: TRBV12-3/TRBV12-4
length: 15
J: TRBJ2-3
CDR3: ASAPTGTSGHGDTQY

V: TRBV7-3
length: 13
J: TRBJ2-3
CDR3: ASSLLGAGDDTQY

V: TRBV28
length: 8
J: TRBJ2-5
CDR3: ASSHGAQY

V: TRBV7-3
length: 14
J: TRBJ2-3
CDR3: ASSLRIAGGPDTQY

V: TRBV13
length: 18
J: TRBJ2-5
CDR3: ASSLWGSRLAGIFQETQY

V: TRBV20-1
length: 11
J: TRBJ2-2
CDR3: SAVPRVTGELF

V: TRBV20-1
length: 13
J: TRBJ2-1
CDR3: SARGGLGSHNEQF

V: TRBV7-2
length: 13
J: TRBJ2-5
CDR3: ASSLSRGGRETQY